This T cell receptor beta chain was recovered during a study of spatial heterogeneity in lung cancer. This clonotype was seen repeatedly, ten times or more. A junction end diverges from the germline sequence, so it may reflect a read error. The CDR3 consists of 16 residues. Germline CDR1 is MNHEY and CDR2 is SVGEGT. Via MiXCR, TCRdb re-called the 5' RACE reads, giving one row per CDR3 protein. This table holds 15,000 to 20,000 distinct CDR3 sequences, roughly 23% found once. Specified time point: sample taken at primary tumor resection. The study sequenced unsorted whole RNA from tumor, nontumor lung or frozen PBMC. Donation came from about 72 patients with untreated early-stage non-small cell lung cancer.

V is TRBV6-2 or TRBV6-3 and J is TRBJ2-5, with 11 bases aligning to TRBD2. The sequencing here drew on PBMCs, taken at surgery. The sequence came from a female donor with early-stage non-small cell lung cancer. The CDR3: CASTYGLAGGGETQYF. The CDR3 DNA reads TGTGCCAGCACTTACGGCCTAGCGGGAGGCGGAGAGACCCAGTACTTC.